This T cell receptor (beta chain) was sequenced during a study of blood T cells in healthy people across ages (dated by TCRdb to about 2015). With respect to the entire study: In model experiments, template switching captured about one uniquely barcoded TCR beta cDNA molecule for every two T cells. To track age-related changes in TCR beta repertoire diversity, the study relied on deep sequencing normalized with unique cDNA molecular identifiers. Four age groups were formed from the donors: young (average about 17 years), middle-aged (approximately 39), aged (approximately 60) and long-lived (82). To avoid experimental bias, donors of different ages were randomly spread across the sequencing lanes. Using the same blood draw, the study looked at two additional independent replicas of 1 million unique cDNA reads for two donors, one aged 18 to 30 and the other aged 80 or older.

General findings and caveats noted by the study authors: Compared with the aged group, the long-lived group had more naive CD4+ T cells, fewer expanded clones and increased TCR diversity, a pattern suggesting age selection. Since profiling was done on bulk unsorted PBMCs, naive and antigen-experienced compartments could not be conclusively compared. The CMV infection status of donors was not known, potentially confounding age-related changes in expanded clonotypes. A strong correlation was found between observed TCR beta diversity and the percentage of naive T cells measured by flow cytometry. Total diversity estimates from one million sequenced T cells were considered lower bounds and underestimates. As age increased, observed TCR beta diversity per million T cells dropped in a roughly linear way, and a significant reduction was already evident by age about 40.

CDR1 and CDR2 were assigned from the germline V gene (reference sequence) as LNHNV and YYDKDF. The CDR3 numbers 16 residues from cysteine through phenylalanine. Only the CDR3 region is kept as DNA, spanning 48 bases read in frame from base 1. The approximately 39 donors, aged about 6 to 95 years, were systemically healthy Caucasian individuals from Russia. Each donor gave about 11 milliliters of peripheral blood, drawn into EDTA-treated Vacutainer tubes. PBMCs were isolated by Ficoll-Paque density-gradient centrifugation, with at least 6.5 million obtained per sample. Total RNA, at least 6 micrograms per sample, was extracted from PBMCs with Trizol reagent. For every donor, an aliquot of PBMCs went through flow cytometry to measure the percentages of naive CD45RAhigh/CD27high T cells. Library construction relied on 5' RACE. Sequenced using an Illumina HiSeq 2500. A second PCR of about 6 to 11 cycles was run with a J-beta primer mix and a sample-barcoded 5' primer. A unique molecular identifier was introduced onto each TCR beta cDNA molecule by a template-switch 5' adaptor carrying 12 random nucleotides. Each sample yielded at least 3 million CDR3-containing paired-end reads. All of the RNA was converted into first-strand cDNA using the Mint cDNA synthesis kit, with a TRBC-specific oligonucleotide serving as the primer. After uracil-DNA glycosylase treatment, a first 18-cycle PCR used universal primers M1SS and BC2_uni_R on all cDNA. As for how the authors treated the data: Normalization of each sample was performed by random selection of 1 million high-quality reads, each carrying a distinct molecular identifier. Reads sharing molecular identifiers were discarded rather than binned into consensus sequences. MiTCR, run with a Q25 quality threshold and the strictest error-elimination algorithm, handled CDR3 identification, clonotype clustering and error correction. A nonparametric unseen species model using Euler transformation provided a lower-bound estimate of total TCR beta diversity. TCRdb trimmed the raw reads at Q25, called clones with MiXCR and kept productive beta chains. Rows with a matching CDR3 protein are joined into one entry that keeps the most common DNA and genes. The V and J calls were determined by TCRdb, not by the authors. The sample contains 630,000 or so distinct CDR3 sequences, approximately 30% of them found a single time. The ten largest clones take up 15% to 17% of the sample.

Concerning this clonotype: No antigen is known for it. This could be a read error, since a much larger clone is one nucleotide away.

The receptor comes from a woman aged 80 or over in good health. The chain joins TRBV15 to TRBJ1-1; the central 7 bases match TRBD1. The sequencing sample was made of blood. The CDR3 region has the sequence CATSRSGQATKTGAFF. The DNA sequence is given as TGTGCCACCAGCAGATCAGGACAGGCGACGAAGACTGGAGCTTTCTTT.